Listed below are T cell receptor beta chains from one sample, sequenced in a study of cytomegalovirus exposure and HLA in healthy donors. The assay was immunoSEQ multiplex PCR, and TCRdb's table has in-frame clones only and misses some. The sample consists of 120,000 to 150,000 clones, 76% of them appearing once. Source material: PBMCs. The receptor source for this set is a woman in her thirties or forties in good health and CMV-seronegative. Each CDR3 is given with its conserved first and last residue. A D gene is named only where the DNA matches it firmly. Only part of the rows carry a size: once, few, many, or a class if the clone is expanded.

cdr3_nt cdr3_aa v_call clone_size d_call j_call
TGTGCCAGCAGCCCCGGTAGTAATACCTATTCACCCCTCCACTTT CASSPGSNTYSPLHF TRBV27 - - TRBJ1-6
TGTGCCAGCAGCACCCGGGGGGACCGGAGCACAGATACGCAGTATTTT CASSTRGDRSTDTQYF TRBV9 - TRBD2 TRBJ2-3
TGTGCCAGCAGTCCGGGACTAGCGGGACAAACAGATACGCAGTATTTT CASSPGLAGQTDTQYF TRBV6-4 - TRBD2 TRBJ2-3
TGCGCCAGCAGTCGAGAACCCTCAGGGGGTTCCTACGAGCAGTACTTC CASSREPSGGSYEQYF TRBV5-1 - TRBD1 TRBJ2-7
TGTGCCAGCAGTTTACGGTTCAGGGACTTATCCCCTAATGAGCAGTTCTTC CASSLRFRDLSPNEQFF TRBV27 - - TRBJ2-1
TGCGCCAGCAGTTCCGACAGCCCTGAAGCTTTCTTT CASSSDSPEAFF TRBV10-2 - - TRBJ1-1
TGTGCCTCATCCTCACGGGGGGGCCAGGCCGGGGAGCTGTTTTTT CASSSRGGQAGELFF TRBV9 - TRBD2 TRBJ2-2
TGTGCCACCAGCAGAGATCGCGGGAGGGGAGCTGAAGCTTTCTTT CATSRDRGRGAEAFF TRBV15 - - TRBJ1-1
TGCGCCAGCAGCCAAGTATTTCACCGGACAGGGCCGAACACTGAAGCTTTCTTT CASSQVFHRTGPNTEAFF TRBV4-1 - TRBD1 TRBJ1-1
TGTGCCGGGGGGACTAGCGGTAGGAATGAGCAGTTCTTC CAGGTSGRNEQFF TRBV28 - TRBD2 TRBJ2-1
TGTGCCAGCTCAACGGGACAGGGGGGGAACACTGAAGCTTTCTTT CASSTGQGGNTEAFF TRBV18 - TRBD1 TRBJ1-1
TGTGCCAGCAGCTTGGTTTACGGGGGGCCAATTGATACGCAGTATTTT CASSLVYGGPIDTQYF TRBV7-9 - - TRBJ2-3
TGCGCCAGCAGAGACAGGGTCAGCTCCTACGAGCAGTACTTC CASRDRVSSYEQYF TRBV5-1 - TRBD1 TRBJ2-7
TGTGCCAGCAGCTTGGCCGTTACTAGCTCGGGCACAGATACGCAGTATTTT CASSLAVTSSGTDTQYF TRBV5-8 - - TRBJ2-3
TGTGCCATCAGTGAGTCCCGACAGGGACCATACAATGAGCAGTTCTTC CAISESRQGPYNEQFF TRBV10-3 - TRBD1 TRBJ2-1
TGCGCCAGCAGCCAAACAGGGGGCAATGAGCAGTTCTTC CASSQTGGNEQFF TRBV4-1 - TRBD1 TRBJ2-1
TGTGCCAGCAGAGGTAGGACAGGGGACACCTACGAGCAGTACTTC CASRGRTGDTYEQYF TRBV6-6 - TRBD1 TRBJ2-7
TGTGCCAGTATGAGGGCGGTCCTCTCCTACGAGCAGTACTTC CASMRAVLSYEQYF TRBV6-5 - - TRBJ2-7
TGTGCCAGCAGCCGGGGGGCAGGGAGTAACTATGGCTACACCTTC CASSRGAGSNYGYTF TRBV6-5 - - TRBJ1-2
TGTGCCAGTAGTAGAGTCCCGAACACCGGGGAGCTGTTTTTT CASSRVPNTGELFF TRBV19 once - TRBJ2-2
TGTGCCAGCAGTTACGGACAGTTGGCTGAAGCTTTCTTT CASSYGQLAEAFF TRBV6-5 - - TRBJ1-1
TGTGCCAGCAGCTTAGATCTTGGAAACACCATATATTTT CASSLDLGNTIYF TRBV11-2 - - TRBJ1-3
TGTGCCAGCACCGAGGAGACAGGGGGCGCGGGGAATGAGCAGTTCTTC CASTEETGGAGNEQFF TRBV5-4 - TRBD1 TRBJ2-1
TGCGCCAGCTCCCGGGACAGGGGGATTTCGTACTTC CASSRDRGISYF TRBV5-1 - TRBD1 TRBJ2-7
TGCGCCAGCAGCTTTCAGGGAACCTACGAGCAGTACTTC CASSFQGTYEQYF TRBV5-1 - - TRBJ2-7
TGTGCCTGGAGTAGAGGCCCCCGAGGAGAAAAACTGTTTTTT CAWSRGPRGEKLFF TRBV30 few - TRBJ1-4
TGTGCCAGCAGCCAATCGAGCCTGGGCACCCATGGCTACACCTTC CASSQSSLGTHGYTF TRBV16 - - TRBJ1-2
TGTGCCTGGATACAGGGTGTCAACACCGGGGAGCTGTTTTTT CAWIQGVNTGELFF TRBV30 - - TRBJ2-2
TGTGCCAGCAGTTACTATCAGGGTACGACCGGCGGCTACACCTTC CASSYYQGTTGGYTF TRBV6-5 - - TRBJ1-2
TGTGCCAGCAGCGTAGGACAGGGGGGTGGCTACACCTTC CASSVGQGGGYTF TRBV9 - TRBD1 TRBJ1-2
TGTGCCAGCAGCTTAGAGGTGGCAGTAGCTTTCTTT CASSLEVAVAFF TRBV11-2 - - TRBJ1-1
TGTGCCATCAGTGAGTCGAGAGGTTTGGACACTGAAGCTTTCTTT CAISESRGLDTEAFF TRBV10-3 - - TRBJ1-1
TGTGCCTGGAGTACGAGCGGTTTGGGGGGCCAGTACTTC CAWSTSGLGGQYF TRBV30 once - TRBJ2-5
TGTGCCACATCGGACAGGGTCTACGAGCAGTACTTC CATSDRVYEQYF TRBV2 - TRBD1 TRBJ2-7
TGTGCCAGCTCACCGGGGGGATCGGACACCTCGAACTATGGCTACACCTTC CASSPGGSDTSNYGYTF TRBV18 - - TRBJ1-2